These 27 T cell receptor beta chains originate from one sample sequenced in a study of shared clonotypes between healthy human individuals. The assay was immunoSEQ multiplex PCR, and TCRdb's table has in-frame clones only and misses some. Among about 520,000 clones listed, about 96% were seen once. Sequencing was performed on naive CD4+ T cells sorted from blood. The subset was: CD45RA+ positively selected. Every receptor here comes from a woman in her twenties or thirties in good health.

This chain joins TRBV28 and TRBJ1-5; D ambiguous. V gave up 7 bases and J gave up 4 bases, with 14 bases separating them. The CDR3 totals 14 residues. Germline CDR1 MDHEN, CDR2 SYDVKM. CDR3 in DNA: TGTGCCAGCAAGGGCACAAGGGTAAATCAGCCCCAGCATTTT. Its translation is CASKGTRVNQPQHF.

The genes are TRBV2 and TRBJ2-7; D not certain. V dropped 0 bases and J dropped 3 bases, with 6 bases sitting between them. Germline lookup yields CDR1 SNHLY and CDR2 FYNNEI. The CDR3 sequence is 13 residues long. CDR3 sequence: CASSEAPVYEQYF. CDR3 nucleotide sequence: TGTGCCAGCAGTGAAGCGCCGGTCTACGAGCAGTACTTC.

The chain joins TRBV28 to TRBJ2-7; TRBD2 is a possible D gene (6 bases). Per the germline V gene, CDR1 is MDHEN and CDR2 is SYDVKM. The length of the CDR3 is 12 residues. CDR3 protein: CASQGRYYEQYF. CDR3 coding DNA: TGTGCTTCTCAAGGGAGGTACTACGAGCAGTACTTC.

J is TRBJ1-2 and V is TRBV28; D uncertain. The CDR3 extends over 13 amino acids. Trimming left V 8 bases short and J 2 bases short, with 12 bases between. CDR1 MDHEN and CDR2 SYDVKM come from the germline V gene. Here the CDR3 reads CASQSAQNYGYTF. The CDR3 DNA follows: TGTGCCAGCCAGTCCGCGCAGAACTATGGCTACACCTTC.

The chain recombines TRBV7-8 with TRBJ2-7, with TRBD2 matching 10 bases. CDR1 is SGHVS and CDR2 is FQNEAQ in the germline V gene. The J segment lost 7 bases and the V segment lost 0 bases, leaving 15 bases of the junction unmatched. CDR3 size: 18 residues. CDR3 amino acids: CASSLAMYGSGGEGEQYF. The CDR3 nucleotides read TGTGCCAGCAGCTTAGCGATGTACGGGAGCGGGGGGGAAGGGGAGCAGTACTTC. The full variable domain, in which reference TRBV7-8 and TRBJ2-7 provide the parts outside the CDR3, is GAGVSQSPRYKVAKRGQDVALRCDPISGHVSLFWYQQALGQGPEFLTYFQNEAQLDKSGLPSDRFFAERPEGSVSTLKIQRTQQEDSAVYLCASSLAMYGSGGEGEQYFGPGTRLTVT.

V gene TRBV6-1 combines with J gene TRBJ1-5, with a weak D call TRBD1 (5 bases). The CDR3 runs 14 residues. Germline V gene data show CDR1 as MNHNS and CDR2 as SASEGT. V was clipped by 6 bases and J by 1 base, with 10 bases between them. The CDR3 region is CASRASGSNQPQHF. CDR3 bases: TGTGCCAGCAGGGCATCAGGGAGCAATCAGCCCCAGCATTTT.

The rearrangement joins TRBV28 to TRBJ2-7; no clear D gene. The germline gives CDR1 MDHEN, CDR2 SYDVKM. This CDR3 is 12 amino acids long. The V gene lost 5 bases and the J gene lost 3 bases, with 8 bases spanning the gap. CDR3 in DNA: TGTGCCAGCAGTGGGATCGGCTACGAGCAGTACTTC. As protein: CASSGIGYEQYF.

This chain connects TRBV28 to TRBJ1-2, with unresolved D. The CDR3 extends over 14 amino acids. In germline, CDR1 is MDHEN, CDR2 SYDVKM. V lost 3 bases and J lost 3, with 11 bases in between. In DNA, the CDR3 is TGTGCCAGCAGTTTTATCCAAAACTACTATGGCTACACCTTC. Translation gives CASSFIQNYYGYTF.

This chain uses TRBV9 with TRBJ2-2; TRBD2 matches 9 bases. The V segment lost 6 bases and the J segment 8 bases; nucleotides outside the gene matches: 11. CDR1 is SGDLS, CDR2 YYNGEE, per germline. The CDR3 extends over 15 amino acids. The CDR3 spells CASNQAGGPEGELFF. The DNA of the CDR3 is TGTGCCAGCAACCAAGCGGGAGGACCTGAAGGGGAGCTGTTTTTT.

The chain's CDR3 is CASSLGPINEQFF. CDR3 sequence (DNA): TGTGCCAGCAGCTTAGGGCCGATCAATGAGCAGTTCTTC. V is TRBV11-2 and J is TRBJ2-1; D unresolved. V was shortened by 1 base and J by 6 bases, with 7 bases between the two germline ends. CDR1 SGHAT and CDR2 FQNNGV come from the germline V gene. This CDR3 is 13 amino acids long.

This sequence joins TRBV18 and TRBJ2-2; D not resolved. This CDR3 is built from 15 residues. Germline V gene data show CDR1 as KGHSH and CDR2 as LQKENI. V lost 1 base to trimming and J lost 4 bases, with 10 bases between them. This CDR3 is CASSPQVKSTGELFF. The CDR3 coding sequence is TGTGCCAGCTCACCACAGGTGAAGAGCACCGGGGAGCTGTTTTTT.

The count of this clone is one. The V call is TRBV5-1, the J call TRBJ1-3; a weak D match, TRBD1 (6 bases). The CDR3 has 14 amino acids. Trimming left V 5 bases short and J 1 base short, with 10 bases between. Germline V lookup: CDR1 SGHRS, CDR2 YFSETQ. The CDR3 DNA reads as TGCGCCAGCAGGCCGACAGGATCTGGAAACACCATATATTTT. It specifies CASRPTGSGNTIYF.

V gene TRBV11-3 combines with J gene TRBJ1-5; TRBD1 is a possible D gene (5 bases). V was clipped by 5 bases and J by 2 bases, with 19 bases between them. Germline V gene lookup returns CDR1 SGHNT and CDR2 YENEEA. The CDR3 spans 17 residues. CDR3 residues: CASSPQVGGRGNQPQHF. The CDR3 DNA follows: TGTGCCAGCAGCCCCCAAGTGGGGGGGAGAGGCAATCAGCCCCAGCATTTT.

The chain uses TRBV28 and TRBJ1-5; D gene ambiguous. V gave up 5 bases and J gave up 1 base, with 12 bases separating them. Looked up from germline, CDR1 is MDHEN and CDR2 is SYDVKM. The CDR3 extends over 15 amino acids. The CDR3 here is CASSPQKASNQPQHF. For the CDR3, the DNA is TGTGCCAGCAGTCCCCAAAAGGCGAGCAATCAGCCCCAGCATTTT. Combining the CDR3 with reference TRBV28 and TRBJ1-5 gives the whole variable domain DVKVTQSSRYLVKRTGEKVFLECVQDMDHENMFWYRQDPGLGLRLIYFSYDVKMKEKGDIPEGYSVSREKKERFSLILESASTNQTSMYLCASSPQKASNQPQHFGDGTRLSIL.

V is TRBV11-3 and J is TRBJ2-1, with 7 bases identical to TRBD2. This CDR3 region has 16 residues. With V trimmed by 3 bases and J by 4 bases, 9 bases remained unmatched. CDR1 and CDR2 from the germline V gene are SGHNT and YENEEA. CDR3 DNA sequence: TGTGCCAGCAGCTTCTCGGGCGGGAGTTGGTACAATGAGCAGTTCTTC. It codes for CASSFSGGSWYNEQFF.

The CDR3 loop is CASSEWGRSTDTQYF. The CDR3 nucleotides are TGCGCCAGCAGTGAGTGGGGGCGTAGCACAGATACGCAGTATTTT. V and J are TRBV10-2 and TRBJ2-3; the D gene is possibly TRBD1 (6 bases). CDR1 and CDR2 (germline): WSHSY, SAAADI. The CDR3 is 15 amino acids. The V and J ends lost 1 base and 0 bases respectively, with 8 bases between them.

This clone was seen just once. The chain carries TRBV28 and TRBJ1-1; the D gene is possibly TRBD1 (6 bases). The CDR3 totals 17 residues. Deletions cut 11 bases from V and 0 bases from J, with 25 bases between. Germline lookup yields CDR1 MDHEN and CDR2 SYDVKM. The DNA of the CDR3 is TGTGCCCATTATGCCAGAACAGGGCAAAACTTGAACACTGAAGCTTTCTTT. Translating it yields CAHYARTGQNLNTEAFF.

This chain uses TRBV28 with TRBJ2-2; 9 bases are shared with TRBD2. The J segment lost 4 bases and the V segment lost 3 bases, leaving 3 bases of the junction unmatched. Germline V gene sequence: CDR1 MDHEN, CDR2 SYDVKM. This CDR3 is 15 amino acids long. The DNA for the CDR3 is TGTGCCAGCAGTTTTGCACTAGCGGGCACCGGGGAGCTGTTTTTT. It codes for CASSFALAGTGELFF. Filled out from reference TRBV28 and TRBJ2-2, the complete variable domain reads DVKVTQSSRYLVKRTGEKVFLECVQDMDHENMFWYRQDPGLGLRLIYFSYDVKMKEKGDIPEGYSVSREKKERFSLILESASTNQTSMYLCASSFALAGTGELFFGEGSRLTVL.

V and J are TRBV5-1 and TRBJ2-7; D gene uncertain. Trimming removed 0 bases from V and 4 bases from J, with 8 bases in between. The CDR3 spans 13 residues. From germline, CDR1 is SGHRS and CDR2 YFSETQ. CDR3 amino acids: CASSLGAMYEQYF. CDR3 DNA sequence: TGCGCCAGCAGCTTGGGGGCAATGTACGAGCAGTACTTC. Using reference TRBV5-1 and TRBJ2-7 for the parts outside the CDR3, the full variable domain is KAGVTQTPRYLIKTRGQQVTLSCSPISGHRSVSWYQQTPGQGLQFLFEYFSETQRNKGNFPGRFSGRQFSNSRSEMNVSTLELGDSALYLCASSLGAMYEQYFGPGTRLTVT.

The chain combines TRBV5-5 with TRBJ2-7; D tentatively reads TRBD1 or TRBD2 (5 bases each). Per the germline V gene, CDR1 is SGHKS and CDR2 is YYEKEE (reference sequence). Trimming pared 6 bases from V and 6 bases from J, leaving 19 bases between. The CDR3 is 14 residues long. CDR3 amino acids: CASTNRQGASEQYF. Here the CDR3 DNA reads TGTGCCAGCACCAACAGGCAGGGAGCTTCCGAGCAGTACTTC.

V and J are TRBV6-5 and TRBJ1-5; no definite D call. Deletions cut 8 bases from V and 2 bases from J, with 10 bases between. The CDR3 runs 13 residues. In germline, CDR1 is MNHEY, CDR2 SVGAGI. CDR3 amino acids: CASSILGNQPQHF. Here the CDR3 DNA reads TGTGCCAGCTCGATTTTGGGCAATCAGCCCCAGCATTTT.

V and J are TRBV5-6 and TRBJ2-7; 8 bases agree with TRBD1. The trim removed 4 bases at V and 2 bases at J, leaving 8 bases unmatched. Germline CDR1 reads SGHDT; CDR2 reads YYEEEE. The CDR3 is made up of 15 amino acids. The CDR3 spells CASSTPQTGAYEQYF. The CDR3 region has the DNA TGTGCCAGCAGCACGCCGCAGACAGGGGCCTACGAGCAGTACTTC.

V usage is TRBV11-2 and J usage is TRBJ2-3; 12 bases are shared with TRBD2. The V gene end was trimmed by 4 bases and the J gene end by 2 bases; junction bases not matched to a gene: 7. Germline loops: CDR1 SGHAT, CDR2 FQNNGV. This CDR3 region has 17 residues. The CDR3 sequence is CASSSGGLAGNTDTQYF. CDR3 in DNA: TGTGCCAGCAGCTCCGGTGGACTAGCGGGAAACACAGATACGCAGTATTTT. Full variable domain (outside the CDR3, taken from reference TRBV11-2 and TRBJ2-3): EAGVAQSPRYKIIEKRQSVAFWCNPISGHATLYWYQQILGQGPKLLIQFQNNGVVDDSQLPKDRFSAERLKGVDSTLKIQPAKLEDSAVYLCASSSGGLAGNTDTQYFGPGTRLTVL.

The chain recombines TRBV28 with TRBJ1-4, with unresolved D. The V end lost 3 bases, the J end lost 10 bases, and 12 bases lay between the germline ends. Germline CDR1 is MDHEN and CDR2 is SYDVKM. The CDR3 contains 13 residues. The CDR3 region is CASSFVARRKLFF. DNA of the CDR3: TGTGCCAGCAGTTTCGTCGCCCGGCGAAAACTGTTTTTT.

The chain carries TRBV18 and TRBJ2-7; 11 nucleotides align to TRBD1. The V gene end was trimmed by 0 bases and the J gene end by 7 bases; junction bases not matched to a gene: 5. CDR3 size: 15 residues. Germline CDR1 is KGHSH and CDR2 is LQKENI. The CDR3 bases are TGTGCCAGCTCACCACCCGGGACAGGGGGTGTTGAGCAGTACTTC. The encoded protein is CASSPPGTGGVEQYF.

The rearrangement uses TRBV18 and TRBJ2-1, with 13 bases that match TRBD2. The germline CDR1 and CDR2 sequences are KGHSH and LQKENI. Unmatched junction bases numbered 11, after V lost 3 bases and J lost 0 bases. The CDR3 consists of 20 residues. CDR3 residues: CASSPGGLAGVGSSYNEQFF. CDR3 bases: TGTGCCAGCTCACCCGGTGGACTAGCGGGAGTGGGGAGCTCCTACAATGAGCAGTTCTTC.

The genes are TRBV9 and TRBJ2-3, with D perhaps being TRBD1 or TRBD2 (6 bases each). The ends were cut back, 0 bases at V and 2 bases at J, with 13 bases in the middle. Germline V gives CDR1 SGDLS, CDR2 YYNGEE. The CDR3 runs 16 residues. The CDR3 loop reads CASSVEGGRHTDTQYF. CDR3 nucleotides: TGTGCCAGCAGCGTAGAAGGGGGGCGACACACAGATACGCAGTATTTT.